This T cell receptor beta chain is drawn from a study of blood T cell repertoires in COVID-19. Per the study methods: Estimated nucleated cell counts came from reference gene primer amplification. Profiling relied on immunoSEQ multiplex PCR, and the TCRdb table lists in-frame clones only, not all of them. That table gives V, J and clone size, and the DNA gave D and trimming. The table has about 120,000 clones, around 77% seen once. The CDR3 extends over 16 amino acids. The V call is TRBV21-1, the J call TRBJ2-7; the tabulated D call, TRBD1, remains unverified against the DNA. TRBV21-1 is shown as a pseudogene. The TCR sequence derives from a human donor in a cohort sampled during active COVID-19. The sequenced sample was peripheral blood. Here the CDR3 reads CASSIFLDRVVDEQYF. For the CDR3, the DNA is TGTGCCAGCAGCATTTTTTTAGACAGGGTAGTCGACGAGCAGTACTTC.